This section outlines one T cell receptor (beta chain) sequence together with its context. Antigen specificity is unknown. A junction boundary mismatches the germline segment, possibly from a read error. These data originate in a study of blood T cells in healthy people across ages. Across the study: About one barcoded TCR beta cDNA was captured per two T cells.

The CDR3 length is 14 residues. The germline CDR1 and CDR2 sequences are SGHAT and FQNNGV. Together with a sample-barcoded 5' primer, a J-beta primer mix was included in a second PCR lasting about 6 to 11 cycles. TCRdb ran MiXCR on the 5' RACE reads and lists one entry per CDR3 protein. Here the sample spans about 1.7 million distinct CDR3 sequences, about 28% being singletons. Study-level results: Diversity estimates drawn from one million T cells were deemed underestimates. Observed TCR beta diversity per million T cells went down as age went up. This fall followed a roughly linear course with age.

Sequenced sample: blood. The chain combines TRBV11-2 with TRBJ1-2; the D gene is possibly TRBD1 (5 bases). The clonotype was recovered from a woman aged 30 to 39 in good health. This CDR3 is CVSSLDRRADGYTF. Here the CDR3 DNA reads TGTGTCAGCAGCTTAGATCGCAGGGCAGATGGCTACACCTTC.